This TCR beta chain was profiled in a study of blood T cell repertoires in COVID-19. Looking at the study overall: The United States, Italy and Spain were the sources of the acute and convalescent COVID-19 samples. PBMCs, B-cell-depleted T cells, or T cells provided the cDNA or gDNA that made up the material.

Looked up from germline, CDR1 is LNHNV and CDR2 is YYDKDF (reference sequence). Trimming took 1 base from V and 8 from J, leaving 17 bases between them. The CDR3 is 16 residues long. Clones were read by immunoSEQ multiplex PCR, and TCRdb kept only the in-frame ones, dropping some. Found here are 60,000 to 75,000 clones, around nine tenths of them singletons; the top ten hold roughly 3.2%. Those enrolled in Seattle joined during active infection and were followed longitudinally afterward. The specimen was peripheral blood. This TCR derives from a woman between 50 and 59 years old with COVID-19, enrolled during active disease. The V call is TRBV15, the J call TRBJ1-4; D might be TRBD1 (5 bases). CDR3 sequence reads: CATSRGRRGPAEKLFF. CDR3 DNA sequence: TGTGCCACCAGCAGAGGGAGGCGGGGACCCGCCGAAAAACTGTTTTTT.